This T cell receptor (beta chain) stems from a study of blood T cell repertoires in COVID-19 (TCRdb year 2020). In terms of the full investigation: Collaborator samples came from the United States, Italy and Spain and covered acute and convalescent phases of COVID-19. Samples were obtained from the ongoing ImmuneRACE study (first 160 participants) and from 1,254 subjects provided by 6 global collaborators. The dataset comprised deeply sampled blood TCRbeta repertoires from subjects exposed to, actively infected with, or recovered from COVID-19. The material from the prospective study consisted of cDNA or gDNA derived from T cells, B-cell-depleted T cells, or PBMCs. Where HLA class I and class II types were available, the types were taken from metadata supplied by the sample provider, not from assay-based typing. Sample metadata almost always included a de-identified subject ID, COVID-19 status, age in years and sex. The repertoires were made available in a free public database intended to serve as a resource for research on the immune response to SARS-CoV-2. What the work shows at the level of the full study, not this receptor alone: The amount of clinical and demographic metadata varied by source and participant and was provided uncurated.

As regards this clone: Its antigen target is currently unknown. No much larger clone exists at a distance of one base, and base qualities are not known.

The immunoSEQ Assay, a bias-controlled multiplex PCR, was used to amplify TCRbeta CDR3 regions from genomic DNA. As for the original processing: The number of nucleated cells in each sample was estimated by amplification of reference gene primers within the assay. Sequence reads were collapsed and filtered to measure the absolute abundance of every unique TCRbeta CDR3 rearrangement. Productive Simpson clonality was computed per sample as the square root of Simpson's diversity index over productive rearrangements. Sourced from immuneACCESS, this table was stored by TCRdb with only in-frame sequences that have V and J called. A share of the clones is absent; for the studies checked, an unresolved V gene accounts for under half, and the remainder has no known explanation. V, J and clone size derive from that table, while D and trimming were established from the DNA sequence. The sample includes 350,000 or so clones, with approximately 89% observed a single time. 3% to 4.5% of the sample goes to the ten largest clones.

One collaborating source in Seattle enrolled patients during active infection and followed them longitudinally through the course of disease. Each collaborating institution followed its own protocols to collect whole blood in K2EDTA tubes. For TCRbeta analysis, collaborator samples were shipped as frozen whole blood, as isolated PBMCs, or as DNA extracted from either sample type. Sequencing was done on a sample of peripheral blood. The clonotype comes from a woman aged 60-75 years with COVID-19, enrolled during active disease.

This receptor carries the CDR3 CASSFSPGTDTQYF. The DNA sequence is TGCGCCAGCAGCTTTTCCCCCGGGACAGATACGCAGTATTTT. The rearranged chain carries TRBV5-1 and TRBJ2-3, with the D gene uncertain. V and J are truncated by 2 bases and 3 bases respectively, leaving an intervening sequence of 10 bases. The CDR3 covers 14 residues, taking in both the cysteine and the phenylalanine. The entry retains the CDR3 DNA only, 42 bases that are in frame from base 1. The germline V gene gives CDR1 as SGHRS and CDR2 as YFSETQ. The reference TRBV5-1 and TRBJ2-3 proteins fill in what lies around the CDR3, so the full variable domain reads KAGVTQTPRYLIKTRGQQVTLSCSPISGHRSVSWYQQTPGQGLQFLFEYFSETQRNKGNFPGRFSGRQFSNSRSEMNVSTLELGDSALYLCASSFSPGTDTQYFGPGTRLTVL.